These 29 T cell receptor beta chains were sequenced from one sample in a study of cytomegalovirus exposure and HLA in healthy donors. 13 Jbeta primers and 60 Vbeta primers were used for the PCR. Sequencing was performed with immunoSEQ multiplex PCR; in TCRdb, only in-frame clones are kept and a portion is missing. The table lists approximately 140,000 clones, roughly four fifths of them singletons, with around 1.2% in the top ten. The sample comprised PBMCs. The receptors stem from a girl aged 2 to 9 in good health and CMV-seronegative.

The CDR3 loop is CATSRDDRGQETQYF. In DNA, the CDR3 is TGTGCCACCAGCAGAGACGACAGGGGGCAAGAGACCCAGTACTTC. The chain employs TRBV15 and TRBJ2-5; 9 nucleotides match TRBD1. The J segment lost 2 bases and the V segment lost 0 bases, leaving 1 base of the junction unmatched. CDR3 length equals 15 residues. Germline lookup yields CDR1 LNHNV and CDR2 YYDKDF (reference sequence).

The chain recombines TRBV2 with TRBJ2-2; the match to TRBD1 covers 8 bases. CDR1 and CDR2 from the germline V gene are SNHLY and FYNNEI. The CDR3 sequence is 15 residues long. With 1 base clipped from V and 4 bases from J, the junction kept 2 bases outside the gene matches. CDR3 DNA sequence: TGTGCCAGCAGTGAAGTGGACAGGGTCACCGGGGAGCTGTTTTTT. Translating it yields CASSEVDRVTGELFF.

This clone has only one observation. The chain couples TRBV27 to TRBJ2-1; 7 bases match TRBD1. Trimming cost V 5 bases and J 2 bases; bases outside gene matches: 6. The CDR3 spans 15 residues. CDR1 MNHEY and CDR2 SMNVEV come from the germline V gene (reference sequence). The CDR3 here is CASSRQGNTYNEQFF. The CDR3 bases are TGTGCCAGCAGTCGACAGGGAAACACCTACAATGAGCAGTTCTTC.

This clone was counted between two and nine times. The rearrangement links TRBV7-9 to TRBJ1-1; maybe TRBD1 (6 bases). Germline lookup yields CDR1 SEHNR and CDR2 FQNEAQ (reference sequence). Trimming removed 6 bases at V and 1 base at J, with 15 bases between. The CDR3 length is 15 residues. This CDR3 is CASRERAGANTEAFF. The CDR3 DNA reads as TGTGCCAGCAGGGAAAGAGCGGGGGCGAACACTGAAGCTTTCTTT.

The rearrangement joins TRBV6-4 to TRBJ1-4; 7 nucleotides align to TRBD1. With V trimmed by 2 bases and J by 5 bases, 14 bases remained unmatched. There are 18 residues in the CDR3. The V gene's germline CDR1 is MRHNA and CDR2 SNTAGT. The CDR3 region is CASSDRPGTEGFNEKLFF. CDR3 nucleotide sequence: TGTGCCAGCAGTGACAGGCCGGGGACAGAGGGTTTCAATGAAAAACTGTTTTTT.

This rearrangement joins TRBV18 to TRBJ2-7; possibly TRBD2 for D (6 bases). Germline V gives CDR1 KGHSH, CDR2 LQKENI. V lost 1 base, J lost 6 bases, and 10 bases lay in between. The CDR3 spans 13 residues. CDR3 region: CASSPQEGGEQYF. The CDR3 coding sequence is TGTGCCAGCTCACCACAGGAGGGAGGCGAGCAGTACTTC.

V gene TRBV6-6 combines with J gene TRBJ2-3; TRBD2 agrees at 13 bases. V dropped 6 bases and J dropped 7; count of bases not matched to a gene: 4. The CDR3 is 14 residues long. Germline-derived CDR1 and CDR2 are MNHNY and SVGAGI (reference sequence). The CDR3 DNA reads TGTGCCAGCAGAGGGACTAGCGGGGCGTATACGCAGTATTTT. Amino acids: CASRGTSGAYTQYF.

The chain links TRBV7-6 to TRBJ2-3; a possible D gene is TRBD2 (5 bases). Germline loops: CDR1 SGHVS, CDR2 FNYEAQ. With 6 bases removed from V and 0 bases from J, the gap between germline ends came to 13 bases. The length of the CDR3 is 15 residues. The CDR3 sequence: CASRSSTTSTDTQYF. The CDR3 DNA follows: TGTGCCAGCAGGTCTAGCACAACTAGCACAGATACGCAGTATTTT. Full variable domain (rest looked up from reference TRBV7-6 and TRBJ2-3): GAGVSQSPRYKVTKRGQDVALRCDPISGHVSLYWYRQALGQGPEFLTYFNYEAQQDKSGLPNDRFSAERPEGSISTLTIQRTEQRDSAMYRCASRSSTTSTDTQYFGPGTRLTVL.

In nucleotides, the CDR3 is TGTGCCAGCAGCCACGACTACGAGCAGTACTTC. Translating it yields CASSHDYEQYF. The chain is built from TRBV5-4 and TRBJ2-5; no firm D call. The tail of the sequence fits TRBJ2-7 better, so the J call may be wrong. This CDR3 region has 11 residues. The germline gives CDR1 SGHNT, CDR2 YYREEE (reference sequence).

CDR3 bases: TGTGCCTGGAGTGTACAGGGGGGGGCAGCTGGAAACACCATATATTTT. It codes for CAWSVQGGAAGNTIYF. This rearrangement joins TRBV30 to TRBJ1-3; 8 positions match TRBD1. Germline lookup yields CDR1 GTSNPN and CDR2 SVGIG (reference sequence). V gave up 0 bases and J gave up 2 bases; unmatched junction bases: 6. The CDR3 contains 16 residues.

This clone has more than one count but fewer than ten. The chain links TRBV19 to TRBJ1-5; TRBD1 agrees at 10 bases. V gave up 4 bases and J gave up 15 bases; unmatched junction bases: 15. CDR3 length: 15 residues. Germline lookup yields CDR1 LNHDA and CDR2 SQIVND (reference sequence). DNA of the CDR3: TGTGCCAGTAGTACCGTCCCGGGACAGGGGCCCGTGTTGCATTTT. This encodes CASSTVPGQGPVLHF. The full variable domain, completed using reference TRBV19 and TRBJ1-5, is DGGITQSPKYLFRKEGQNVTLSCEQNLNHDAMYWYRQDPGQGLRLIYYSQIVNDFQKGDIAEGYSVSREKKESFPLTVTSAQKNPTAFYLCASSTVPGQGPVLHFGDGTRLSIL.

A few counts support this clone. The rearrangement links TRBV6-5 to TRBJ1-3, with a possible D match to TRBD1 (5 bases). The CDR3 has 14 residues. Between the trimmed V and J ends, which lost 4 bases and 3 bases, there was a span of 10 bases. Germline CDR1 is MNHEY and CDR2 is SVGAGI. CDR3 loop: CASSLGRDGNTIYF. In DNA form, the CDR3 reads TGTGCCAGCAGTTTGGGCAGGGATGGAAACACCATATATTTT.

This clone was observed a handful of times. The chain is built from TRBV7-8 and TRBJ2-3, with TRBD1 identical over 7 bases. Germline-derived CDR1 and CDR2 are SGHVS and FQNEAQ. The CDR3 consists of 16 residues. V shed 5 bases, J shed 4 bases, and the junction held 12 bases outside the gene matches. The CDR3 region is CASSGGYRGRADTQYF. In DNA, the CDR3 is TGTGCCAGCAGCGGCGGTTACAGGGGACGCGCAGATACGCAGTATTTT.

V and J are TRBV5-5 and TRBJ2-7, with 7 positions matching TRBD2. V trimming: 5 bases; J trimming: 5 bases; junction bases outside the gene matches: 10. CDR3 length: 14 residues. Germline values: CDR1 SGHKS, CDR2 YYEKEE (reference sequence). The CDR3 nucleotides read TGTGCCAGCAGGTACGGACTAGGTACAGACGAGCAGTACTTC. Protein product: CASRYGLGTDEQYF.

V and J are TRBV7-9 and TRBJ2-3, with a possible D match to TRBD1 (6 bases). Trimming took 5 bases from V and 2 from J, leaving 11 bases between them. This CDR3 spans 14 amino acids. Germline V lookup: CDR1 SEHNR, CDR2 FQNEAQ (reference sequence). CDR3 residues: CASSLNRVTDTQYF. The DNA for the CDR3 is TGTGCCAGCAGCCTAAACAGGGTCACAGATACGCAGTATTTT.

The J gene is TRBJ1-2, the V gene TRBV16; no clear D. Trimming cost V 3 bases and J 1 base, with 6 bases left between them. Germline-derived CDR1 and CDR2 are KGHSY and FQNENV. There are 13 residues in the CDR3. The CDR3 reads CASSQSGNYGYTF. CDR3 nucleotides: TGTGCCAGCAGCCAGTCCGGTAACTATGGCTACACCTTC.

The chain uses TRBV19 and TRBJ2-2; 8 bases agree with TRBD1. CDR1 LNHDA and CDR2 SQIVND come from the germline V gene (reference sequence). This CDR3 has 17 amino acids. V dropped 5 bases and J dropped 5; count of bases not matched to a gene: 13. This CDR3 is CASSLPRDRSGTGELFF. CDR3 nucleotides: TGTGCCAGTAGTCTCCCCCGGGACAGGAGCGGGACCGGGGAGCTGTTTTTT.

The chain links TRBV11-3 to TRBJ2-2, with D possibly being TRBD1 (5 bases). This CDR3 has 15 residues. Trimming removed 0 bases at V and 4 bases at J, with 9 bases between. Germline V lookup: CDR1 SGHNT, CDR2 YENEEA. The CDR3 spells CASSLDGRATGELFF. CDR3 nucleotide sequence: TGTGCCAGCAGCTTAGATGGCAGGGCCACCGGGGAGCTGTTTTTT.

The chain has TRBV29-1 and TRBJ1-1, with a weak D call TRBD1 (6 bases). The CDR3 length is 13 residues. CDR1 and CDR2 (germline): SQVTM, ANQGSEA. V shed 4 bases and J shed 4 bases, with 13 bases lying between them. The CDR3 bases are TGCAGCGTTGTGGTAGGGGGTGGCACTGAAGCTTTCTTT. It translates to CSVVVGGGTEAFF.

This rearrangement joins TRBV7-6 to TRBJ2-1; 7 bases agree with TRBD1. Trimming removed 4 bases from V and 2 bases from J; junction bases left unmatched: 5. The V gene's germline CDR1 is SGHVS and CDR2 FNYEAQ. The CDR3 sequence is 15 residues long. The CDR3 here is CASSWGQLAYNEQFF. CDR3 nucleotides: TGTGCCAGCAGCTGGGGACAGTTAGCCTACAATGAGCAGTTCTTC. Based on the CDR3 plus reference TRBV7-6 and TRBJ2-1, the full variable domain is GAGVSQSPRYKVTKRGQDVALRCDPISGHVSLYWYRQALGQGPEFLTYFNYEAQQDKSGLPNDRFSAERPEGSISTLTIQRTEQRDSAMYRCASSWGQLAYNEQFFGPGTRLTVL.

This clone was counted only a few times. The rearrangement links TRBV7-9 to TRBJ1-1, with D perhaps matching TRBD1 (6 bases). The CDR3 is 12 amino acids. Germline V lookup: CDR1 SEHNR, CDR2 FQNEAQ (reference sequence). V lost 4 bases, J lost 10 bases, and 13 bases lay in between. The CDR3 DNA sequence: TGTGCCAGCAGCTCATACAGGGTAGGAGCTTTCTTT. Residues: CASSSYRVGAFF.

Concerning this clone itself: One end of the junction varies from germline; a read error may be responsible. The rearrangement links TRBV7-7 to TRBJ2-5, with D tentatively TRBD2 (6 bases). CDR1 is SSHAT and CDR2 is FNYEAQ in the germline V gene (reference sequence). This CDR3 has 16 residues. Here the CDR3 reads CASSSRLVHPGETQYF. The CDR3 nucleotides read TGTGCTAGCAGCTCCCGACTAGTTCATCCCGGGGAGACCCAGTACTTC.

The chain carries TRBV19 and TRBJ1-1; weak D call: TRBD1 (5 bases). V lost 3 bases, J lost 4 bases, and 12 bases lay in between. Germline V gene data show CDR1 as LNHDA and CDR2 as SQIVND (reference sequence). The CDR3 length is 14 residues. In nucleotides, the CDR3 is TGTGCCAGTAGTATCGCAAGGGGTTCCACTGAAGCTTTCTTT. It codes for CASSIARGSTEAFF. Complete variable domain (other parts from reference TRBV19 and TRBJ1-1): DGGITQSPKYLFRKEGQNVTLSCEQNLNHDAMYWYRQDPGQGLRLIYYSQIVNDFQKGDIAEGYSVSREKKESFPLTVTSAQKNPTAFYLCASSIARGSTEAFFGQGTRLTVV.

The chain is built from TRBV7-3 and TRBJ2-7, with 8 positions matching TRBD2. Germline CDR1 and CDR2: SGHTA and FQGTGA. Trimming at V came to 1 base and at J to 1 base, leaving 0 bases not matched to a gene. This CDR3 is 14 amino acids long. CDR3 bases: TGTGCCAGCAGCTTAAGCGGGGGGTCCTACGAGCAGTACTTC. Protein: CASSLSGGSYEQYF.

This chain joins TRBV7-8 and TRBJ2-5, with D unresolved. This CDR3 contains 14 residues. V was clipped by 1 base and J by 1 base, with 7 bases between them. CDR1 is SGHVS, CDR2 FQNEAQ, per germline. The CDR3 DNA is TGTGCCAGCAGCTTAGGTCGAGTCCAAGAGACCCAGTACTTC. The encoded protein is CASSLGRVQETQYF.

The chain has TRBV29-1 and TRBJ2-7; TRBD2 aligns across 7 bases. Per germline, CDR1 SQVTM and CDR2 ANQGSEA. This CDR3 has 16 residues. V lost 5 bases, J lost 2 bases, and 15 bases stayed unmatched. CDR3 in amino acids: CSVRWASGAAAYEQYF. In nucleotides, the CDR3 is TGCAGCGTTAGATGGGCTAGCGGAGCCGCCGCCTACGAGCAGTACTTC.

The chain links TRBV5-6 to TRBJ1-1, with a weak D call TRBD1 (6 bases). Germline loops: CDR1 SGHDT, CDR2 YYEEEE. There are 16 residues in the CDR3. The germline V and J ends were trimmed by 2 bases and 1 base, with 15 bases remaining between them. The CDR3 nucleotides are TGTGCCAGCAGCTTAAAACCGGGACACACGAACACTGAAGCTTTCTTT. Protein sequence: CASSLKPGHTNTEAFF.

This chain links TRBV19 with TRBJ2-1; 11 bases are a match to TRBD2. V shed 3 bases and J 7 bases; nucleotides not matched to a gene: 8. The CDR3 covers 16 residues. Germline CDR1 is LNHDA and CDR2 is SQIVND (reference sequence). In DNA form, the CDR3 reads TGTGCCAGTAGTATTAGGTCTAGCGGGGGGTGGAATGAGCAGTTCTTC. Its protein is CASSIRSSGGWNEQFF.

This chain uses TRBV20-1 with TRBJ2-7, with a tentative D call TRBD1 (5 bases). Trimming stripped 5 bases from V and 6 bases from J, with 11 bases between. The length of the CDR3 is 11 residues. Germline assignment: CDR1 DFQATT and CDR2 SNEGSKA (reference sequence). The CDR3 sequence: CSAAQTAEQYF. CDR3 nucleotides: TGCAGTGCTGCTCAGACAGCCGAGCAGTACTTC.